The TCR beta chain under discussion was sequenced for a study of low-dose radiotherapy and immunotherapy resistance in tumors. Across the study: Cohort 1 got 0.5 Gy per fraction every 2 weeks, 6.5 Gy in total. Those assigned to Cohort 2 were treated with 1 Gy per fraction every two weeks (13 Gy in total over 26 weeks). Nivolumab was given to patients as a 240 mg flat dose every two weeks, and ipilimumab at 1 mg/kg every six weeks. Both were delivered intravenously.

Germline values: CDR1 MNHNY, CDR2 SVGAGI (reference sequence). The CDR3 totals 14 residues. V trimming: 5 bases; J trimming: 4 bases; junction bases outside the gene matches: 4. TCRs were amplified for 15 to 25 PCR cycles with a constant-region primer and V-primer adapter. TCRdb re-called the reads with MiXCR, one entry per CDR3 protein. The table records approximately 47,000 distinct CDR3 sequences, 10% to 15% of them present only once. This clonotype showed up many times. The time point: before trial treatment. Patients with advanced, tumor-infiltrating lymphocyte-negative solid tumors were eligible.

V and J are TRBV6-6 and TRBJ2-3, with TRBD1 matching 9 bases. The sample was PBMCs, taken before treatment. This TCR derives from a female donor with ovarian cancer. The chain's CDR3 is CASSPGQGPDTQYF. The CDR3 DNA reads as TGTGCCAGCAGTCCTGGACAGGGGCCAGATACGCAGTATTTT.